The 27 T cell receptor beta chains below were found in one sample sequenced in a study of persistence of HIV-infected CD4 T cells. The immunoSEQ assay was version 4, run in survey mode. Profiling relied on immunoSEQ multiplex PCR, and the TCRdb table lists in-frame clones only, not all of them. Of about 15,000 clones listed, over 60% are singletons. Cells were stimulated with CMV-infected fibroblast lysates at approximately 10 ug/mL. Sorting of responding CD4+ T cells relied on upregulated CD40 ligand together with CD69. These TCRs' antigens remain unknown. Sequencing was performed on CD4+ T cells sorted from PBMCs after roughly 18-hour stimulation, taken from a patient who received antiretroviral therapy. These receptors originate from an adult man with HIV who was CMV-seropositive.

The chain has TRBV5-1 and TRBJ1-2; a weak D match, TRBD1 (6 bases). This CDR3 is built from 14 residues. V lost 0 bases and J 6 bases, leaving 12 bases between the germline ends. CDR1 SGHRS and CDR2 YFSETQ come from the germline V gene. The CDR3 bases are TGCGCCAGCAGCTTGGGACAGGCAGCGGATGGCTACACCTTC. It encodes CASSLGQAADGYTF.

This chain connects TRBV7-2 to TRBJ1-2; 8 nucleotides line up with TRBD1. Germline CDR1 and CDR2: SGHTA and FQGNSA. The CDR3 is made up of 14 amino acids. Germline trimming cut 5 bases from V and 7 bases from J; bases unmatched to any gene: 9. This chain's CDR3 is CASSLLDRGTGYTF. As DNA, the CDR3 is TGTGCCAGCAGCCTCCTCGACAGGGGTACTGGCTACACCTTC.

This chain uses TRBV5-5 with TRBJ1-1; D not resolved. Germline CDR1 and CDR2: SGHKS and YYEKEE (reference sequence). V gave up 2 bases and J gave up 1 base, with 15 bases separating them. The CDR3 contains 16 residues. CDR3: CASSFKSGFSNTEAFF. Here the CDR3 DNA reads TGTGCCAGCAGCTTTAAGTCAGGCTTTTCGAACACTGAAGCTTTCTTT.

A few counts support this clone. The rearrangement joins TRBV9 to TRBJ2-1; D possibly corresponds to TRBD2 (6 bases). The CDR3 covers 14 residues. V was clipped by 1 base and J by 9 bases, with 14 bases between them. CDR1 and CDR2 from the germline V gene are SGDLS and YYNGEE. CDR3 nucleotides: TGTGCCAGCAGCGTATCTAGCGTAGGGAGTGAGCAGTTCTTC. The encoded protein is CASSVSSVGSEQFF.

The rearrangement joins TRBV5-1 to TRBJ2-4; 11 positions agree with TRBD1. V shed 4 bases and J 6 bases; nucleotides not matched to a gene: 9. The CDR3 totals 16 residues. Germline V CDR1 and CDR2: SGHRS, YFSETQ. The CDR3, as DNA: TGCGCCAGCAGCCCCGGACAGGGGGCCTTGGGAAACATTCAGTACTTC. Protein product: CASSPGQGALGNIQYF.

The V gene is TRBV7-9, the J gene TRBJ2-1, with 9 bases identical to TRBD2. V lost 3 bases to trimming and J lost 4 bases; unmatched junction nucleotides: 10. Germline CDR1 is SEHNR and CDR2 is FQNEAQ (reference sequence). CDR3 size: 17 residues. The CDR3 reads CASSFASLAGTYNEQFF. CDR3 DNA: TGTGCCAGCAGCTTCGCAAGCCTAGCGGGGACTTACAATGAGCAGTTCTTC.

V gene TRBV28 combines with J gene TRBJ1-2; 9 bases are shared with TRBD1. After removal of 6 bases from V and 2 bases from J, the junction contained 10 bases not matched to a gene. The CDR3 contains 16 residues. The germline V gene encodes CDR1 MDHEN and CDR2 SYDVKM. DNA of the CDR3: TGTGCCAGCAGCACAGGGGGCGTTGGGGGAAACTATGGCTACACCTTC. This gives the protein CASSTGGVGGNYGYTF.

This clone was recorded only once. This chain uses TRBV7-9 with TRBJ1-4; TRBD1 is a possible D gene (5 bases). Per the germline V gene, CDR1 is SEHNR and CDR2 is FQNEAQ (reference sequence). This CDR3 comprises 15 residues. V lost 5 bases and J lost 8, with 18 bases in between. CDR3 amino acids: CASSNPNTGSEKLFF. The CDR3 region has the DNA TGTGCCAGCAGCAACCCAAACACAGGTTCCGAAAAACTGTTTTTT.

This clone was seen a few times. The chain uses TRBV6-6 and TRBJ2-2; possible D gene TRBD2, 5 bases. The CDR3 totals 15 residues. V lost 8 bases, J lost 4 bases, and 17 bases lay in between. Looked up from germline, CDR1 is MNHNY and CDR2 is SVGAGI (reference sequence). This chain's CDR3 is CASGSRGPSTGELFF. The CDR3 DNA reads as TGTGCCAGCGGGTCGAGAGGGCCCAGCACCGGGGAGCTGTTTTTT.

The chain recombines TRBV21-1 with TRBJ1-1; no DNA check was done on the table's D call, TRBD1. TRBV21-1 is a documented pseudogene. This CDR3 is 16 amino acids long. The CDR3 nucleotides are TGTGCCAGCAGACATTGCATAGACACAATTCGCACTGAAGCTTTCTTT. It yields the protein CASRHCIDTIRTEAFF.

The rearrangement joins TRBV5-1 to TRBJ2-2; 13 bases match TRBD2. The CDR3 runs to 19 residues. V lost 3 bases and J lost 1; bases outside the gene matches: 9. The germline CDR1 and CDR2 sequences are SGHRS and YFSETQ. The CDR3 sequence is CASSSMRLAGGRNTGELFF. CDR3 sequence (DNA): TGCGCCAGCAGCTCGATGCGACTAGCGGGGGGTAGGAACACCGGGGAGCTGTTTTTT.

This clone was seen only once. The V gene is TRBV21-1, the J gene TRBJ2-2; the table's TRBD2 call for D was not verified on the DNA. TRBV21-1 is noted as a pseudogene. This CDR3 is built from 16 residues. This chain's CDR3 is CASKWLRRLNTGELFF. CDR3 in DNA: TGTGCCAGCAAGTGGTTAAGGAGGCTCAACACCGGGGAGCTGTTTTTT.

The chain couples TRBV5-1 to TRBJ2-7, with D perhaps matching TRBD1 (5 bases). V was cut by 0 bases and J by 0 bases, with 10 bases left in between. CDR3 length equals 15 residues. The germline CDR1 and CDR2 sequences are SGHRS and YFSETQ. CDR3 region: CASSLGGSSSYEQYF. The CDR3 DNA is TGCGCCAGCAGCTTGGGGGGCTCCAGCTCCTACGAGCAGTACTTC.

The J gene is TRBJ2-7, the V gene TRBV18; 9 positions agree with TRBD2. Per germline, CDR1 KGHSH and CDR2 LQKENI. This CDR3 is 18 amino acids long. The junction had 9 bases not matched to a gene; V was cut back by 0 bases and J by 0 bases. The CDR3 here is CASSPPGYSGGPSYEQYF. CDR3 nucleotides: TGTGCCAGCTCACCACCTGGATATAGCGGGGGACCCTCCTACGAGCAGTACTTC. Using reference TRBV18 and TRBJ2-7 for the parts outside the CDR3, the full variable domain is NAGVMQNPRHLVRRRGQEARLRCSPMKGHSHVYWYRQLPEEGLKFMVYLQKENIIDESGMPKERFSAEFPKEGPSILRIQQVVRGDSAAYFCASSPPGYSGGPSYEQYFGPGTRLTVT.

This clone was recorded a few times. The CDR3 spells CASSLGEIGGNYGYTF. The CDR3 bases are TGTGCCAGCAGCTTAGGGGAGATAGGGGGTAACTATGGCTACACCTTC. The chain is built from TRBV13 and TRBJ1-2; a possible D gene is TRBD1 (6 bases). This CDR3 is 16 amino acids long. From germline, CDR1 is PRHDT and CDR2 FYEKMQ (reference sequence). Trimming left V 0 bases short and J 1 base short, with 12 bases between.

This chain links TRBV15 with TRBJ1-6; D gene uncertain. Germline V CDR1 and CDR2: LNHNV, YYDKDF (reference sequence). The CDR3 covers 16 residues. Trimming cost V 0 bases and J 8 bases, with 14 bases left between them. Here the CDR3 reads CATSRDRGSQYSPLHF. CDR3 bases: TGTGCCACCAGCAGAGATCGGGGAAGCCAGTATTCACCCCTCCACTTT.

The rearrangement joins TRBV19 to TRBJ2-3; D is uncertain. The CDR3 covers 13 residues. V lost 10 bases and J 2 bases, leaving 13 bases between the germline ends. Germline V gene lookup returns CDR1 LNHDA and CDR2 SQIVND (reference sequence). This chain's CDR3 is CATYKPYTDTQYF. In DNA form, the CDR3 reads TGTGCCACTTATAAGCCCTACACAGATACGCAGTATTTT. Together with reference TRBV19 and TRBJ2-3, the CDR3 gives the full variable domain: DGGITQSPKYLFRKEGQNVTLSCEQNLNHDAMYWYRQDPGQGLRLIYYSQIVNDFQKGDIAEGYSVSREKKESFPLTVTSAQKNPTAFYLCATYKPYTDTQYFGPGTRLTVL.

This chain uses TRBV28 with TRBJ1-2; D is unclear. The CDR3 contains 17 residues. Germline assignment: CDR1 MDHEN and CDR2 SYDVKM. Between the trimmed V and J ends, which lost 4 bases and 0 bases, there was a span of 18 bases. This CDR3 reads CASSSWGSGPPNYGYTF. The CDR3 nucleotides read TGTGCCAGCAGTTCATGGGGTAGCGGCCCTCCTAACTATGGCTACACCTTC.

In nucleotides, the CDR3 is TGTGCCAGCAGCCTTGGGGGGTTGGCGCAGTATTTT. Residues: CASSLGGLAQYF. The chain uses TRBV11-3 and TRBJ2-3; tentatively, D is TRBD2 (6 bases). Per germline, CDR1 SGHNT and CDR2 YENEEA. The CDR3 loop spans 12 amino acids. Deletions cut 5 bases from V and 10 bases from J, with 13 bases between. The variable domain in full, completed from reference TRBV11-3 and TRBJ2-3, reads EAGVVQSPRYKIIEKKQPVAFWCNPISGHNTLYWYLQNLGQGPELLIRYENEEAVDDSQLPKDRFSAERLKGVDSTLKIQPAELGDSAVYLCASSLGGLAQYFGPGTRLTVL.

V usage is TRBV9 and J usage is TRBJ2-3, with D uncertain. The CDR3 spans 11 residues. Germline CDR1 and CDR2: SGDLS and YYNGEE. V gave up 6 bases and J gave up 1 base, with 3 bases separating them. CDR3 bases: TGTGCCAGCAAGGGCACAGATACGCAGTATTTT. It is translated as CASKGTDTQYF.

J is TRBJ1-2 and V is TRBV10-2; D might be TRBD1 (6 bases). Germline V lookup: CDR1 WSHSY, CDR2 SAAADI. The CDR3 sequence is 13 residues long. V was clipped by 10 bases and J by 0 bases, with 12 bases between them. The CDR3 DNA sequence: TGCGCCACCCAGGGGCCCGCTAACTATGGCTACACCTTC. This gives the protein CATQGPANYGYTF.

The V and J genes are TRBV20-1 and TRBJ2-7, with TRBD1 matching over 11 bases. The CDR3 is 19 amino acids. Germline assignment: CDR1 DFQATT and CDR2 SNEGSKA (reference sequence). Trimming cost V 3 bases and J 4 bases; bases outside gene matches: 20. In DNA form, the CDR3 reads TGCAGTGCTAGTGCAAAGGAAGAGGACGCCGGGACAGGGGGGTACGAGCAGTACTTC. It yields the protein CSASAKEEDAGTGGYEQYF.

This clone was seen only a few times. V usage is TRBV6-5 and J usage is TRBJ2-1; 7 bases line up with TRBD1. CDR3 length: 15 residues. The junction had 8 bases not matched to a gene; V was cut back by 5 bases and J by 4 bases. Germline V gene data show CDR1 as MNHEY and CDR2 as SVGAGI. The CDR3 sequence is CASSRPGQNYNEQFF. In DNA, the CDR3 is TGTGCCAGCAGTAGACCGGGACAGAATTACAATGAGCAGTTCTTC.

In this sample, this clone turned up a few times. The chain recombines TRBV5-1 with TRBJ1-2, with D perhaps matching TRBD1 (5 bases). The CDR3 sequence is 14 residues long. The V and J ends lost 0 bases and 6 bases respectively, with 12 bases between them. Germline CDR1 is SGHRS and CDR2 is YFSETQ. The CDR3 nucleotides read TGCGCCAGCAGCTTGGGAGACAGTTACGATGGCTACACCTTC. Amino acid sequence: CASSLGDSYDGYTF.

The gene calls are TRBV28 and TRBJ1-1, with 8 bases lining up with TRBD1. Trimming at V came to 8 bases and at J to 6 bases, leaving 5 bases not matched to a gene. CDR3 length: 12 amino acids. The germline gives CDR1 MDHEN, CDR2 SYDVKM. CDR3 coding DNA: TGTGCCAGCGGGCAGGGGGCTCCTGAAGCTTTCTTT. Translating gives CASGQGAPEAFF.

This chain uses TRBV7-2 with TRBJ1-4, with TRBD1 as a possible D gene (5 bases). CDR1 and CDR2 (germline): SGHTA, FQGNSA. V gave up 1 base and J gave up 8 bases, with 11 bases separating them. CDR3 length equals 14 residues. The CDR3 bases are TGTGCCAGCAGCTTAGGAGGGGCAGGGGAAAAACTGTTTTTT. Residues: CASSLGGAGEKLFF.

V and J are TRBV20-1 and TRBJ2-3, with TRBD2 matching over 13 bases. CDR3 length: 17 residues. The trim removed 3 bases at V and 2 bases at J, leaving 8 bases unmatched. Germline CDR1 reads DFQATT; CDR2 reads SNEGSKA (reference sequence). CDR3 DNA: TGCAGTGCTAGTCCGGGACTAGCGGGGCCTTCCACAGATACGCAGTATTTT. Translating it yields CSASPGLAGPSTDTQYF.